Listed here are 32 T cell receptor beta chains from one sample, sequenced in a study of shared clonotypes between healthy human individuals. CD45RO-negative CD8 cells positively selected for CCR7 made up the naive population, which excluded terminally differentiated effector memory CD45RA+ cells. Here immunoSEQ multiplex PCR was the method, and the copy in TCRdb shows in-frame clones only, minus some. The table has fewer than 800,000 clones, about 91% seen once. Source material: naive CD8+ T cells sorted from blood. The receptors were sampled from a man aged 25 to 45 in good health.

The chain links TRBV18 to TRBJ1-1, with 10 positions matching TRBD1. Trimming removed 3 bases from V and 2 bases from J; junction bases left unmatched: 12. Germline V lookup: CDR1 KGHSH, CDR2 LQKENI. This CDR3 has 18 amino acids. CDR3 loop: CASSPQPTGGDQNTEAFF. In DNA form, the CDR3 reads TGTGCCAGCTCACCTCAACCGACAGGGGGCGATCAAAACACTGAAGCTTTCTTT.

This chain joins TRBV13 and TRBJ2-7, with 9 bases that match TRBD2. Germline V gives CDR1 PRHDT, CDR2 FYEKMQ (reference sequence). The CDR3 length is 16 residues. Trimming took 4 bases from V and 4 from J; bases not matched to a gene: 11. Here the CDR3 DNA reads TGTGCCAGCAGCTCCGGGACTAGCCAAGAGAGGTACGAGCAGTACTTC. It yields the protein CASSSGTSQERYEQYF.

For this clone: This same CDR3 is encoded by further DNA sequences in the sample. The chain employs TRBV27 and TRBJ2-7; weak D call: TRBD1 (6 bases). The V gene's germline CDR1 is MNHEY and CDR2 SMNVEV (reference sequence). The CDR3 loop spans 13 amino acids. V lost 3 bases to trimming and J lost 3 bases, with 9 bases between them. The CDR3 nucleotides read TGTGCCAGCAGTTTCACGGACAGCTACGAGCAGTACTTC. It encodes CASSFTDSYEQYF.

This rearrangement joins TRBV19 to TRBJ2-5; the match to TRBD1 covers 7 bases. V lost 11 bases, J lost 2 bases, and 17 bases stayed unmatched. The CDR3 extends over 16 amino acids. Germline-derived CDR1 and CDR2 are LNHDA and SQIVND (reference sequence). This chain's CDR3 is CADTHRSRDRQETQYF. The CDR3 DNA reads as TGTGCCGATACCCACCGATCCCGGGACAGACAAGAGACCCAGTACTTC.

This rearrangement joins TRBV5-1 to TRBJ2-3; D is unclear. This CDR3 has 12 residues. The germline V gene has CDR1 SGHRS and CDR2 YFSETQ. V was shortened by 6 bases and J by 0 bases, with 5 bases between the two germline ends. The chain's CDR3 is CASKTSTDTQYF. The CDR3 nucleotides are TGCGCCAGCAAAACTAGCACAGATACGCAGTATTTT. Full variable domain (rest looked up from reference TRBV5-1 and TRBJ2-3): KAGVTQTPRYLIKTRGQQVTLSCSPISGHRSVSWYQQTPGQGLQFLFEYFSETQRNKGNFPGRFSGRQFSNSRSEMNVSTLELGDSALYLCASKTSTDTQYFGPGTRLTVL.

The rearrangement uses TRBV7-6 and TRBJ2-3; 10 bases line up with TRBD2. The CDR3 extends over 17 amino acids. Trimming cost V 0 bases and J 3 bases; bases outside gene matches: 6. Germline V lookup: CDR1 SGHVS, CDR2 FNYEAQ. For the CDR3, the DNA is TGTGCCAGCAGCTTAGCCAGCGGGAGGGGCCGTACAGATACGCAGTATTTT. It encodes CASSLASGRGRTDTQYF.

This chain joins TRBV7-9 and TRBJ2-1; TRBD2 aligns across 12 bases. Germline V gives CDR1 SEHNR, CDR2 FQNEAQ (reference sequence). The length of the CDR3 is 16 residues. Trimming at V came to 5 bases and at J to 8 bases, leaving 10 bases not matched to a gene. This CDR3 reads CASSQTTSGSSDEQFF. The CDR3, as DNA: TGTGCCAGCAGCCAGACGACTAGCGGGAGTTCCGATGAGCAGTTCTTC.

CDR3 DNA: TGTGCCAGCAGTTTGGGCCGGGAGGCCACAGATACGCAGTATTTT. Its protein is CASSLGREATDTQYF. The V gene is TRBV28, the J gene TRBJ2-3; TRBD2 matches at 7 bases. Unmatched junction bases numbered 5, after V lost 3 bases and J lost 2 bases. The CDR3 consists of 15 residues. Per the germline V gene, CDR1 is MDHEN and CDR2 is SYDVKM.

This sequence joins TRBV7-2 and TRBJ1-1; D is possibly TRBD1 (5 bases). In germline, CDR1 is SGHTA, CDR2 FQGNSA. CDR3 length: 14 residues. Between the trimmed V and J ends, which lost 5 bases and 4 bases, there was a span of 14 bases. CDR3 amino acids: CASSPGQGSTEAFF. The CDR3 DNA follows: TGTGCCAGCAGCCCCGGGCAGGGAAGCACTGAAGCTTTCTTT.

The chain joins TRBV19 to TRBJ1-4; D is uncertain. The CDR3 spans 14 residues. V shed 5 bases and J shed 8 bases, with 15 bases lying between them. The germline V gene has CDR1 LNHDA and CDR2 SQIVND (reference sequence). CDR3 nucleotide sequence: TGTGCCAGTAGTTTTACGGGCAAAGGAGAAAAACTGTTTTTT. It codes for CASSFTGKGEKLFF.

This clone was found once. The chain uses TRBV10-1 and TRBJ2-2; D might be TRBD1 or TRBD2, each matching 5 bases. CDR3 length: 14 amino acids. CDR1 and CDR2 (germline): WNHNN, SYGVQD (reference sequence). V lost 5 bases to trimming and J lost 4 bases, with 11 bases between them. CDR3 sequence (DNA): TGCGCCAGCAGTACTCGGGGCGGCACCGGGGAGCTGTTTTTT. Translation: CASSTRGGTGELFF.

The rearrangement links TRBV28 to TRBJ2-5; D ambiguous. The CDR3 has 14 residues. Germline lookup yields CDR1 MDHEN and CDR2 SYDVKM. V lost 1 base to trimming and J lost 1 base, with 7 bases between them. The DNA for the CDR3 is TGTGCCAGCAGTTTATTTGGCAGCCAAGAGACCCAGTACTTC. Translating it yields CASSLFGSQETQYF.

The J gene is TRBJ1-1, the V gene TRBV27; a weak D match, TRBD1 (6 bases). Trimming removed 0 bases at V and 4 bases at J, with 12 bases between. The CDR3 has 15 residues. Germline CDR1 MNHEY, CDR2 SMNVEV (reference sequence). The CDR3 bases are TGTGCCAGCAGTTTATCGACGGGGGCGCCCACTGAAGCTTTCTTT. The encoded protein is CASSLSTGAPTEAFF.

V is TRBV27 and J is TRBJ1-1; D is ambiguous. The germline V gene has CDR1 MNHEY and CDR2 SMNVEV (reference sequence). The V end lost 6 bases, the J end lost 4 bases, and 18 bases lay between the germline ends. This CDR3 has 15 residues. The CDR3 DNA follows: TGTGCCAGCAGCTCCTTAGGAGGTCTTCCCACTGAAGCTTTCTTT. It yields the protein CASSSLGGLPTEAFF.

This chain uses TRBV30 with TRBJ2-5; possibly TRBD2 for D (5 bases). The germline gives CDR1 GTSNPN, CDR2 SVGIG (reference sequence). V was trimmed by 1 base and J by 5 bases, leaving 14 bases between them. CDR3 length equals 14 residues. DNA for the CDR3: TGTGCCTGGAGTGCGCGGACGGGGTGGGAGACCCAGTACTTC. Its translation: CAWSARTGWETQYF.

V is TRBV7-9 and J is TRBJ2-3, with D tentatively TRBD1 (5 bases). CDR3 size: 12 residues. CDR1 is SEHNR and CDR2 is FQNEAQ in the germline V gene (reference sequence). The V gene lost 3 bases and the J gene lost 5 bases, with 6 bases spanning the gap. CDR3 in DNA: TGTGCCAGCAGCTTCCAGGGAGATACGCAGTATTTT. Protein sequence: CASSFQGDTQYF.

The rearrangement links TRBV7-9 to TRBJ2-2; 7 bases line up with TRBD1. The V gene's germline CDR1 is SEHNR and CDR2 FQNEAQ (reference sequence). V gave up 2 bases and J gave up 6 bases; unmatched junction bases: 6. The CDR3 totals 15 residues. In DNA, the CDR3 is TGTGCCAGCAGCTTATGGACAGGCCGGGCCGGGGAGCTGTTTTTT. As protein: CASSLWTGRAGELFF.

This chain joins TRBV12-5 and TRBJ1-1; D remains unclear. Germline assignment: CDR1 LGHNT and CDR2 FRNRAP. The CDR3 sequence is 15 residues long. V lost 2 bases and J 0 bases, leaving 10 bases between the germline ends. The CDR3 sequence is CASGLSTQVNTEAFF. DNA for the CDR3: TGTGCTAGTGGTTTGTCAACCCAGGTGAACACTGAAGCTTTCTTT.

This chain links TRBV28 with TRBJ1-5; D is perhaps TRBD1 (5 bases). Germline CDR1 MDHEN, CDR2 SYDVKM. Trimming pared 9 bases from V and 2 bases from J, leaving 11 bases between. The CDR3 sequence is 13 residues long. The CDR3 sequence is CASRGIGNQPQHF. The CDR3 DNA follows: TGTGCCAGTAGGGGCATCGGCAATCAGCCCCAGCATTTT.

The V call is TRBV7-3, the J call TRBJ2-2; D perhaps matches TRBD1 (6 bases). This CDR3 is built from 18 residues. CDR1 is SGHTA and CDR2 is FQGTGA in the germline V gene. V was shortened by 4 bases and J by 6 bases, with 24 bases between the two germline ends. This CDR3 reads CASSWGRGHPNNAGELFF. Written as DNA, the CDR3 is TGTGCCAGCAGCTGGGGGCGCGGACACCCAAACAATGCCGGGGAGCTGTTTTTT.

The rearrangement uses TRBV6-1 and TRBJ2-7; D not certain. Per the germline V gene, CDR1 is MNHNS and CDR2 is SASEGT. Trimming cost V 1 base and J 5 bases, with 18 bases left between them. The CDR3 runs 16 residues. CDR3 amino acids: CASSEGPRIPGHEQYF. CDR3 nucleotide sequence: TGTGCCAGCAGTGAAGGGCCACGGATCCCGGGTCACGAGCAGTACTTC.

In nucleotides, the CDR3 is TGTGCCAGTAGCGTCACAGATACGCAGTATTTT. It specifies CASSVTDTQYF. The chain joins TRBV19 to TRBJ2-3; D gene uncertain. The CDR3 extends over 11 amino acids. V was shortened by 6 bases and J by 2 bases, with 3 bases between the two germline ends. Looked up from germline, CDR1 is LNHDA and CDR2 is SQIVND (reference sequence).

The chain joins TRBV4-3 to TRBJ2-5; a weak D match, TRBD2 (7 bases). Trimming cost V 0 bases and J 4 bases, with 12 bases left between them. CDR1 is LGHNA, CDR2 YSLEER, per germline. CDR3 length equals 15 residues. The CDR3 reads CASSQEQGRAETQYF. For the CDR3, the DNA is TGCGCCAGCAGCCAAGAGCAGGGGAGGGCAGAGACCCAGTACTTC.

V is TRBV7-2 and J is TRBJ2-7, with 7 bases fitting TRBD1. The length of the CDR3 is 16 residues. V was pared by 1 base and J by 4 bases, with 10 bases of the junction left unmatched. Looked up from germline, CDR1 is SGHTA and CDR2 is FQGNSA. CDR3 loop: CASSLGERTGAYEQYF. The CDR3 bases are TGTGCCAGCAGCTTAGGAGAGCGGACAGGAGCTTACGAGCAGTACTTC.

This clone was counted a few times. This rearrangement joins TRBV6-1 to TRBJ1-1; tentatively, D is TRBD1 (5 bases). The CDR3 has 15 residues. Germline V gene sequence: CDR1 MNHNS, CDR2 SASEGT. Between the trimmed V and J ends, which lost 3 bases and 0 bases, there was a span of 11 bases. CDR3 in DNA: TGTGCCAGCAGTGACCCGACAGTCATGAACACTGAAGCTTTCTTT. It codes for CASSDPTVMNTEAFF.

The J gene is TRBJ2-7, the V gene TRBV27, with TRBD2 matching over 10 bases. With V trimmed by 3 bases and J by 6 bases, 5 bases remained unmatched. Germline CDR1 reads MNHEY; CDR2 reads SMNVEV (reference sequence). This CDR3 contains 14 residues. The CDR3 DNA is TGTGCCAGCAGTTTTTCTAGCGGGAGACGCGAGCAGTACTTC. Protein: CASSFSSGRREQYF.

This rearrangement joins TRBV1 to TRBJ2-2; the table's D gene call, TRBD2, was not cross checked with the DNA. TRBV1 is a listed pseudogene. The CDR3 has 20 residues. CDR3 nucleotides: TGCACCAGCAGCCAAGTTCGACCCTGCGGTGGACTAGCCCCGCCCGGGGAGCTGTTTTTT. It codes for CTSSQVRPCGGLAPPGELFF.

The DNA of the CDR3 is TGTGCCACCAGCCCAGAGGGGCAGGGGGCCCCTGAAGCTTTCTTT. This encodes CATSPEGQGAPEAFF. The chain couples TRBV15 to TRBJ1-1, with 8 nucleotides matching TRBD1. Trimming cost V 5 bases and J 6 bases; bases outside gene matches: 11. The length of the CDR3 is 15 residues. Germline lookup yields CDR1 LNHNV and CDR2 YYDKDF (reference sequence).

The chain has TRBV5-1 and TRBJ2-3, with 8 bases fitting TRBD2. Germline CDR1 and CDR2: SGHRS and YFSETQ. CDR3 length equals 16 residues. With V trimmed by 0 bases and J by 4 bases, 7 bases remained unmatched. The CDR3 reads CASSLESGRGPDTQYF. The CDR3 DNA reads as TGCGCCAGCAGCTTGGAGAGCGGGAGAGGCCCAGATACGCAGTATTTT.

This chain joins TRBV20-1 and TRBJ2-7, with D uncertain. CDR1 and CDR2 from the germline V gene are DFQATT and SNEGSKA (reference sequence). This CDR3 spans 10 amino acids. This chain's CDR3 is CSHGPYEQYF. The CDR3 nucleotides read TGCAGCCACGGCCCCTACGAGCAGTACTTC.

V gene TRBV6-1 combines with J gene TRBJ2-7; 7 nucleotides align to TRBD2. CDR3 length equals 15 residues. The V and J ends lost 3 bases and 5 bases, in that order; junction bases with no gene match: 10. CDR1 and CDR2 from the germline V gene are MNHNS and SASEGT. In DNA form, the CDR3 reads TGTGCCAGCAGTGACCTCGGGGGAGGGCCGCACGAGCAGTACTTC. As protein: CASSDLGGGPHEQYF.

The V call is TRBV4-1, the J call TRBJ2-7; D may be TRBD1 or TRBD2 (6 bases each). Germline V lookup: CDR1 MGHRA, CDR2 YSYEKL. Trimming removed 4 bases at V and 6 bases at J, with 28 bases between. CDR3 length: 18 amino acids. The CDR3 here is CASSPTGLSQPGQSEQYF. For the CDR3, the DNA is TGCGCCAGCAGCCCTACCGGACTATCCCAACCAGGACAGAGCGAGCAGTACTTC.